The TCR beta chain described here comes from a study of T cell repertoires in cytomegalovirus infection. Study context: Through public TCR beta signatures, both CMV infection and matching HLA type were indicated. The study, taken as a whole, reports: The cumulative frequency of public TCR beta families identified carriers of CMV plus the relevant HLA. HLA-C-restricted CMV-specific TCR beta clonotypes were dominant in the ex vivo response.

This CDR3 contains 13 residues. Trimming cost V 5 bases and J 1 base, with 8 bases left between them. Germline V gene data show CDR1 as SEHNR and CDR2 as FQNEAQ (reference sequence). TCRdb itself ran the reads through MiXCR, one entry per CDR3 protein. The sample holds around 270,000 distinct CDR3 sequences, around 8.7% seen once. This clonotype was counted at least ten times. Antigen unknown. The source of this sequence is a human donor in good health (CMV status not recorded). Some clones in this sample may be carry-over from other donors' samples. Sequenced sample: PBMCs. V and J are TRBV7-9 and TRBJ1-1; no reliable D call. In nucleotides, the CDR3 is TGTGCCAGCAGCCTCCTTACGAACACTGAAGCTTTCTTT. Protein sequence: CASSLLTNTEAFF.